Listed below are T cell receptor beta chains from one sample, sequenced in a study of early T cells in non-severe SARS-CoV-2 infection. TCRdb reprocessed the 5' RACE reads with MiXCR, giving one entry per CDR3 protein. The sample lists approximately 71,000 distinct CDR3 sequences, 10% to 15% occurring once. Sequenced material: whole blood. Receptors were obtained from an adult who was a healthcare worker with PCR-confirmed SARS-CoV-2 infection or an uninfected control (not recorded which). CDR3s include the opening cysteine and the closing phenylalanine or tryptophan. D genes are given only for firm matches. Some rows mark clone size as missing; the rest say once, few, many or name a class of expanded clone.

clone_size	v_call	j_call	d_call	cdr3_nt	cdr3_aa
few	TRBV6-6	TRBJ1-1	-	TGTGCCAGCAGTGGGTCCACTGAAGCTTTCTTT	CASSGSTEAFF
few	TRBV28	TRBJ2-1	-	TGTGCCAGCATCCCCGTGGGCGTCACCTACAATGAGCAGTTCTTC	CASIPVGVTYNEQFF
-	TRBV7-9	TRBJ1-1	-	TGTGCCAGCAGCCACAGAACAGGGAACACTGAAGCTTTCTTT	CASSHRTGNTEAFF
-	TRBV5-1	TRBJ2-5	-	TGCGCCAGCGGGCCGGTCCAAGAGACCCAGTACTTC	CASGPVQETQYF
few	TRBV5-1	TRBJ2-7	-	TGCGCCAGCCAAGACGGGCAGTCCTACGAGCAGTACTTC	CASQDGQSYEQYF
-	TRBV18	TRBJ1-1	-	TGTGCCAGTAGGGGGGATCGGAACACTGAAGCTTTCTTT	CASRGDRNTEAFF
-	TRBV12-3/TRBV12-4	TRBJ2-3	-	TGTGCCAGCAGTTTCTTAGATACGCAGTATTTT	CASSFLDTQYF
few	TRBV30	TRBJ1-1	-	TGTGCCTGGTCCCGGGGGAGCATGAACACTGAAGCTTTCTTT	CAWSRGSMNTEAFF
many	TRBV20-1	TRBJ2-4	TRBD2	TGCAGTGCTAGTAGGGGAGGACTAGCGGACCGAAAAAACATTCAGTACTTC	CSASRGGLADRKNIQYF
many	TRBV7-8	TRBJ2-7	-	TGTGCCAGCAGCCCCCTGCACGGGGGGCTGAACGAGCAGTACTTC	CASSPLHGGLNEQYF
many	TRBV29-1	TRBJ2-1	-	TGCAGCGTGCAAACCTACAATGAGCAGTTCTTC	CSVQTYNEQFF
few	TRBV10-1	TRBJ2-1	-	TGCGCCAGCAGCCCCGCTTGGGTGTCGAACTCCTACAATGAGCAGTTCTTC	CASSPAWVSNSYNEQFF
-	TRBV9	TRBJ2-2	-	TGTGCCAGCAGCGCACAAACGGGTCGCACCGGGGAGCTGTTTTTT	CASSAQTGRTGELFF
few	TRBV12-3/TRBV12-4	TRBJ1-2	-	TGTGCCAGCACCGAGGGCCACAACGGCTATGGCTACACCTTC	CASTEGHNGYGYTF
-	TRBV6-2/TRBV6-3	TRBJ2-1	TRBD1	TGTGCCAGCAGTCAACAGGGGTACAATGAGCAGTTCTTC	CASSQQGYNEQFF
-	TRBV4-3	TRBJ2-7	TRBD1	TGCGCCAGCAGCCAAGTGCCGGGGACAGGGTCGGACGAGCAGTACTTC	CASSQVPGTGSDEQYF
many	TRBV6-2/TRBV6-3	TRBJ1-2	TRBD1	TGTGCCAGCAGTTTCAACAGGGGTCGCTACACCTTC	CASSFNRGRYTF
few	TRBV7-9	TRBJ2-5	-	TGTGCCAGCAGCTTAGTGAGCGTGAGTGGAGGGAACGAAGAGACCCAGTACTTC	CASSLVSVSGGNEETQYF
many	TRBV7-8	TRBJ1-4	-	TGTGCCAGCAGCCGGGGGCGTGGGGAAAAACTGTTTTTT	CASSRGRGEKLFF
-	TRBV19	TRBJ2-3	-	TGTGCCAGTAGTCCCCGACCAAGCACAGATACGCAGTATTTT	CASSPRPSTDTQYF
-	TRBV18	TRBJ2-7	-	TGTGCCAGCTCACAAACCGGGACATCCTCCTACGAGCAGTACTTC	CASSQTGTSSYEQYF
-	TRBV29-1	TRBJ2-7	-	TGCAGCGTTGCTGGGGCCGCCTACGAGCAGTACTTC	CSVAGAAYEQYF
few	TRBV29-1	TRBJ2-3	-	TGCAGCTGCAGGGGTAGCACAGATACGCAGTATTTT	CSCRGSTDTQYF
-	TRBV11-2	TRBJ2-2	TRBD2	TGTGCCAGCACCCGGACTAGCGGGGGGACCTACACCGGGGAGCTGTTTTTT	CASTRTSGGTYTGELFF
many	TRBV19	TRBJ1-4	TRBD1	TGTGCCAGTAGTATAGCCCGAGGGGGCACTAATGAAAAACTGTTTTTT	CASSIARGGTNEKLFF
few	TRBV7-9	TRBJ2-3	TRBD2	TGTGCCGGCGGGAGACATCAAACCACAGATACGCAGTATTTT	CAGGRHQTTDTQYF
few	TRBV19	TRBJ2-2	TRBD1	TGTGCCAGTAGTCCCTCGACAGGGTGGACCGGGGAGCTGTTTTTT	CASSPSTGWTGELFF
few	TRBV9	TRBJ2-3	TRBD2	TGTGCCAGCAGCGTAGTGGGCGGGGGAACCTACACAGATACGCAGTATTTT	CASSVVGGGTYTDTQYF
few	TRBV19	TRBJ1-2	TRBD1	TGTGCCAGTACCGCCGACAGGGCCTATGGCTACACCTTC	CASTADRAYGYTF
many	TRBV12-5	TRBJ1-5	-	TGTGCTAGTGGTTTGGTAGCCGGGGGGTATCAGCCCCAGCATTTT	CASGLVAGGYQPQHF
-	TRBV11-2	TRBJ2-7	-	TGTGCCAGCAGCTTAGGTGGGAACTACGAGCAGTACTTC	CASSLGGNYEQYF
-	TRBV20-1	TRBJ2-1	-	TGCAGCCGGGTGGCCGGCAATGAGCAGTTCTTC	CSRVAGNEQFF
-	TRBV20-1	TRBJ2-5	-	TGCAGTGCCAAGACAGACCAAGAGACCCAGTACTTC	CSAKTDQETQYF
many	TRBV20-1	TRBJ1-2	-	TGCAGTGCTAGTACCGGGAATTATGGCTACACCTTC	CSASTGNYGYTF
few	TRBV6-5	TRBJ2-3	-	TGTGCCAGCAGTTGGGGCCAATTAACCCGCACAGATACGCAGTATTTT	CASSWGQLTRTDTQYF
few	TRBV6-5	TRBJ2-3	TRBD2	TGTGCCAGCAGTTACGCGGACCGGACTAGCGGGGGTACAGATACGCAGTATTTT	CASSYADRTSGGTDTQYF
-	TRBV11-2	TRBJ2-7	-	TGTGCCAGCAGCTTAGTCGGGGGCCGTTACGAGCAGTACTTC	CASSLVGGRYEQYF
many	TRBV7-6	TRBJ1-2	TRBD1	TGTGCCAGCAGCCCGGGACAGGGATACTATGGCTACACCTTC	CASSPGQGYYGYTF
-	TRBV11-2	TRBJ2-3	TRBD2	TGTGCCAGCAGAATTCCCGGGGGGGGCACAGATACGCAGTATTTT	CASRIPGGGTDTQYF
few	TRBV19	TRBJ2-7	TRBD2	TGTGCCACCCGGGAGGCCTCCTCCTACGAGCAGTACTTC	CATREASSYEQYF
many	TRBV21-1	TRBJ1-2	-	TGTGCCAGCAGCAAAGTCGGTAGTGTCTATGGCTACACCTTC	CASSKVGSVYGYTF
few	TRBV27	TRBJ1-2	-	TGTGCCAGCAGTTTCCGGGGAGTAGATGGCTACACCTTC	CASSFRGVDGYTF
few	TRBV11-2	TRBJ1-2	-	TGTGCCAGCAGCTTCGACCGAAACTATGGCTACACCTTC	CASSFDRNYGYTF
few	TRBV5-1	TRBJ2-3	-	TGCGCCAGCAGCTTGGTTCAAGGGAGTCCCACAGATACGCAGTATTTT	CASSLVQGSPTDTQYF
-	TRBV12-3/TRBV12-4	TRBJ2-1	-	TGTGCCAGCAACTCCGACTGGCATGAGCAGTTCTTC	CASNSDWHEQFF
few	TRBV2	TRBJ1-1	TRBD1	TGTGCCAGCTCGGCAGGGGGCAACGGGGCTTCGCCTAGGGCAAAAGCTTTCTTT	CASSAGGNGASPRAKAFF